The clone carrying this TCR beta chain was detected many times. The antigen remains undetermined. The source of the PBMCs was about 10 ml of fresh peripheral blood. This entry comes from a study of Graves' ophthalmopathy and Graves' hyperthyroidism. The study's findings and limits: Most thyroid clonotypes expanded beyond 0.001 frequency were also found in blood. Ophthalmopathy was separated from stable hyperthyroidism by a 13-signature model with 87.88% sensitivity and 81.08% specificity.

This CDR3 region has 17 residues. CDR1 and CDR2 from the germline V gene are SGHAT and FQDESV (reference sequence). The V gene end was trimmed by 3 bases and the J gene end by 4 bases; junction bases not matched to a gene: 8. RNA transcripts served as template for amplifying TCR beta CDR3 sequences. First-round RT-PCR with HTBI primers preceded a second-round multiplex PCR. Each CDR3 protein is one row after TCRdb ran MiXCR on the multiplex PCR reads. In the table there are about 220,000 distinct CDR3 sequences, 20% to 25% of which are singletons. The source is a woman aged 50 to 60 with Graves' ophthalmopathy. The sequencing sample was made of peripheral blood. The rearrangement links TRBV11-1 to TRBJ2-5, with TRBD2 matching over 13 bases. The CDR3 protein is CASSFTSGRAVGETQYF. The CDR3 DNA reads as TGTGCCAGCAGCTTTACTAGCGGGAGGGCCGTAGGAGAGACCCAGTACTTC.